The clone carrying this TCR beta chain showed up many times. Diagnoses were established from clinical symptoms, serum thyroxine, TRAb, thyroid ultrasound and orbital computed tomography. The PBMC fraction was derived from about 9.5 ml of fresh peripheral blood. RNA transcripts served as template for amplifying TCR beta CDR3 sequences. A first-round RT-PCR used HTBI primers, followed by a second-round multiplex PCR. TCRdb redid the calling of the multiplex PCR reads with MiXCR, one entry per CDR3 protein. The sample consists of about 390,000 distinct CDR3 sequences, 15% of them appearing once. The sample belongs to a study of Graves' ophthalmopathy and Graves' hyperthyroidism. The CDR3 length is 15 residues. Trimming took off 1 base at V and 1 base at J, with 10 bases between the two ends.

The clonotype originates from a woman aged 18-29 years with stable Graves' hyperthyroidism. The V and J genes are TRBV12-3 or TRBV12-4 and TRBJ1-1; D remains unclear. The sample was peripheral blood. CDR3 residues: CASSLERAANTEAFF. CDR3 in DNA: TGTGCCAGCAGTTTAGAACGCGCTGCGAACACTGAAGCTTTCTTT.